This T cell receptor beta chain stems from a study of technical replicates of blood from a handful of donors. The repertoire was sequenced with immunoSEQ multiplex PCR; TCRdb's copy has only in-frame clones and lacks some. In the table there are tens of thousands of clones, approximately 75% of which are singletons. V lost 8 bases, J lost 2 bases, and 10 bases lay in between. Germline-derived CDR1 and CDR2 are MNHEY and SMNVEV (reference sequence). CDR3 size: 12 residues. The material sequenced was PBMCs. This receptor was identified in a human donor in good health. Some clones in this sample may be carry-over from other donors' samples. The chain has TRBV27 and TRBJ2-7; D is possibly TRBD1 (5 bases). The CDR3 DNA is TGTGCCAGCCTAGACAGTACCTACGAGCAGTACTTC. It translates to CASLDSTYEQYF.